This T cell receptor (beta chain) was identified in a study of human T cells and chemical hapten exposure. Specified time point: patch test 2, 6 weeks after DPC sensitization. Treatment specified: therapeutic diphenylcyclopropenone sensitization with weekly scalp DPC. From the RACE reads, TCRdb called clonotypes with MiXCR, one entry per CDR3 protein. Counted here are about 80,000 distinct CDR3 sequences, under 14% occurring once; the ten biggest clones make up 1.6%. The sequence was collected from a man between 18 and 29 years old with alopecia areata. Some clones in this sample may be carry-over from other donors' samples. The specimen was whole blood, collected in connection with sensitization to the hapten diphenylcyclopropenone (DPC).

DNA of the CDR3: TGTGCCAGCAGTGAAGCCATATTCTCTGGGTACGAGCAGTACGTC. Translating gives CASSEAIFSGYEQYV. The J gene is TRBJ2-7, the V gene TRBV6-1; D remains unclear. V lost 0 bases to trimming and J lost 4 bases, with 13 bases between them. CDR3 length: 15 residues. Germline CDR1 MNHNS, CDR2 SASEGT.